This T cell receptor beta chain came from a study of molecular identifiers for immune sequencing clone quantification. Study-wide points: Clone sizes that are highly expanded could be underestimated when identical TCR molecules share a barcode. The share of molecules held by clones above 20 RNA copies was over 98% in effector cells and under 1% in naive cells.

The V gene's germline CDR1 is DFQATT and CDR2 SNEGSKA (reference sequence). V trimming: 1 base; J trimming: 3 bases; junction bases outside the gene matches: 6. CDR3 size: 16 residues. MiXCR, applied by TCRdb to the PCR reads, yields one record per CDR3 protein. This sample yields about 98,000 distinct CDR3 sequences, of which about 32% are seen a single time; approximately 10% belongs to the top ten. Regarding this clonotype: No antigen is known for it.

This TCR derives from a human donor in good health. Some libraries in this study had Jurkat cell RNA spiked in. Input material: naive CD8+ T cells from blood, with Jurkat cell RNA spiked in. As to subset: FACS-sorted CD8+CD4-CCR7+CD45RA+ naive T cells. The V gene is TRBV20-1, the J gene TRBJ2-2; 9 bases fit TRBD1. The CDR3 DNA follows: TGCAGTGCTAGAGTCCCCCGGACAGGGGACACCGGGGAGCTGTTTTTT. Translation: CSARVPRTGDTGELFF.